A selection of T cell receptor beta chains follows, all from one sample in a study of identical twins. TCRdb redid the calling of the 5' RACE reads with MiXCR, one entry per CDR3 protein. The table has 500,000 to 650,000 distinct CDR3 sequences, roughly 7.2% seen once. The same specimen was also included in a second study, on yellow fever vaccine responses in identical twins.

The sample was PBMCs. Source of these receptors: a woman between 18 and 29 years old in good health. CDR3s include the opening cysteine and the closing phenylalanine or tryptophan. D genes are given only for firm matches. Clone size appears in some rows only: once, few, many, or a class for an expanded clone.

J | V | size | D | CDR3 | DNA
TRBJ2-5 | TRBV28 | few | NA | CASSPRRGGRETQYF | TGTGCCAGCAGTCCGCGGAGGGGGGGCCGGGAGACCCAGTACTTC
TRBJ2-1 | TRBV4-1 | many | TRBD2 | CASSGGGASYNEQFF | TGCGCCAGCAGCGGCGGGGGGGCCTCCTACAATGAGCAGTTCTTC
TRBJ2-3 | TRBV20-1 | NA | NA | CSARERRWTATSTDTQYF | TGCAGTGCTAGAGAAAGGCGCTGGACAGCGACTAGCACAGATACGCAGTATTTT
TRBJ1-1 | TRBV5-1 | few | NA | CASSSLEWSMNTEAFF | TGCGCCAGCAGCTCCCTTGAGTGGAGCATGAACACTGAAGCTTTCTTT
TRBJ2-3 | TRBV4-1 | NA | NA | CASSQDSLNWARTDTQYF | TGCGCCAGCAGCCAAGATTCTTTAAATTGGGCCCGCACAGATACGCAGTATTTT
TRBJ2-2 | TRBV5-1 | few | NA | CASIRTANTGELFF | TGCGCCAGCATCCGGACTGCGAACACCGGGGAGCTGTTTTTT
TRBJ1-2 | TRBV6-1 | few | TRBD1 | CASSQTGAGGYTF | TGTGCCAGCAGTCAGACAGGGGCTGGCGGCTACACCTTC
TRBJ2-1 | TRBV11-2 | NA | TRBD1 | CASSPRQGENEQFF | TGTGCCAGCAGCCCCCGACAGGGAGAGAATGAGCAGTTCTTC
TRBJ2-1 | TRBV18 | NA | TRBD2 | CASSPSLAIEQFF | TGTGCCAGCTCACCCTCACTAGCGATTGAGCAGTTCTTC
TRBJ2-6 | TRBV5-1 | few | NA | CASSELSPGANVLTF | TGCGCCAGCAGTGAGTTATCTCCTGGGGCCAACGTCCTGACTTTC
TRBJ2-1 | TRBV7-9 | many | NA | CASNAGSKYNEQFF | TGTGCCAGCAACGCGGGATCTAAGTACAATGAGCAGTTCTTC
TRBJ2-1 | TRBV10-3 | NA | NA | CAISDISSSGNEQFF | TGTGCCATCAGTGATATCTCGTCGAGCGGGAATGAGCAGTTCTTC
TRBJ2-3 | TRBV11-1 | NA | TRBD2 | CASSLGLAGALSTDTQYF | TGTGCCAGCAGCCTCGGGCTAGCGGGGGCCCTTAGCACAGATACGCAGTATTTT
TRBJ1-4 | TRBV12-3/TRBV12-4 | few | TRBD1 | CASSSDPGTGVEKLFF | TGTGCCAGCAGTTCGGACCCCGGGACAGGGGTTGAAAAACTGTTTTTT
TRBJ1-1 | TRBV5-1 | NA | NA | CASSLVEGNTEAFF | TGCGCCAGCAGCTTGGTGGAGGGAAACACTGAAGCTTTCTTT
TRBJ1-1 | TRBV18 | many | NA | CASSPWGLNTEAFF | TGTGCCAGCTCACCATGGGGACTGAACACTGAAGCTTTCTTT
TRBJ1-6 | TRBV20-1 | many | NA | CSARGGGNSPLHF | TGCAGTGCTAGAGGGGGGGGGAATTCACCCCTCCACTTT
TRBJ1-2 | TRBV10-3 | few | TRBD1 | CAIRGTGDYGYTF | TGTGCCATCCGCGGGACAGGAGACTATGGCTACACCTTC
TRBJ1-2 | TRBV20-1 | few | NA | CSARPTDMVDGYTF | TGCAGTGCTAGACCGACAGATATGGTTGATGGCTACACCTTC
TRBJ2-1 | TRBV10-3 | many | NA | CAISDRGWQFF | TGTGCCATCAGTGACAGGGGATGGCAGTTCTTC
TRBJ2-3 | TRBV5-1 | few | NA | CASTPTGTSTDTQYF | TGCGCCAGCACGCCCACGGGGACTTCCACAGATACGCAGTATTTT
TRBJ2-7 | TRBV28 | few | NA | CASSFPLGAEQYF | TGTGCCAGCAGTTTCCCGCTTGGTGCCGAGCAGTACTTC
TRBJ2-3 | TRBV7-2 | many | NA | CASSLSFLTDTQYF | TGTGCCAGCAGCTTATCCTTTCTCACAGATACGCAGTATTTT
TRBJ2-3 | TRBV29-1 | NA | NA | CSVAAASTDTQYF | TGCAGCGTTGCTGCAGCGAGCACAGATACGCAGTATTTT
TRBJ1-2 | TRBV27 | NA | TRBD1 | CASSLRQGFTYGYTF | TGTGCCAGCAGTTTACGACAGGGATTTACCTATGGCTACACCTTC
TRBJ2-7 | TRBV10-3 | NA | TRBD2 | CAISEGGGKTYEQYF | TGTGCCATCAGTGAGGGCGGGGGAAAAACCTACGAGCAGTACTTC
TRBJ2-5 | TRBV5-1 | NA | NA | CASSLVSAEQETQYF | TGCGCCAGCAGCTTGGTGTCGGCGGAACAAGAGACCCAGTACTTC
TRBJ2-3 | TRBV5-1 | few | NA | CASNVSPTDTQYF | TGCGCCAGCAATGTGAGTCCCACAGATACGCAGTATTTT
TRBJ2-3 | TRBV28 | few | TRBD2 | CASRQTSGDRDTQYF | TGTGCCAGCAGACAAACTAGCGGGGACCGAGATACGCAGTATTTT
TRBJ2-5 | TRBV3-1 | NA | TRBD2 | CASERAGGYQETQYF | TGTGCCAGCGAACGGGCGGGAGGGTACCAAGAGACCCAGTACTTC
TRBJ2-7 | TRBV25-1 | many | TRBD2 | CASSIAGAYEQYF | TGTGCCAGCAGTATAGCGGGAGCCTACGAGCAGTACTTC
TRBJ2-1 | TRBV7-9 | many | NA | CASSFISDEQFF | TGTGCCAGCAGCTTTATCTCCGATGAGCAGTTCTTC
TRBJ2-2 | TRBV7-9 | few | NA | CASSFGPGATGELFF | TGTGCCAGCAGCTTTGGGCCAGGGGCGACCGGGGAGCTGTTTTTT
TRBJ1-1 | TRBV28 | NA | TRBD1 | CATATGGTEAFF | TGTGCCACCGCGACAGGGGGGACTGAAGCTTTCTTT
TRBJ2-1 | TRBV5-1 | NA | TRBD2 | CASSLVNSGGSYNEQFF | TGCGCCAGCAGCTTGGTTAATAGCGGGGGCTCCTACAATGAGCAGTTCTTC
TRBJ2-3 | TRBV5-5 | NA | NA | CASSYRLTTDTQYF | TGTGCCAGCAGCTATAGACTAACGACAGATACGCAGTATTTT
TRBJ2-1 | TRBV12-3/TRBV12-4 | NA | TRBD2 | CASSPRRLAGGPWNEQFF | TGTGCCAGCAGCCCCCGGAGACTAGCGGGAGGGCCATGGAATGAGCAGTTCTTC
TRBJ1-5 | TRBV6-5 | NA | TRBD1 | CASSYKGQGASSNQPQHF | TGTGCCAGCAGTTACAAGGGACAGGGGGCGTCGAGCAATCAGCCCCAGCATTTT
TRBJ2-2 | TRBV4-2 | many | NA | CASSQRGGTGELFF | TGTGCCAGCAGCCAGCGTGGTGGCACCGGGGAGCTGTTTTTT
TRBJ2-3 | TRBV6-5 | NA | NA | CASSYSWGVGTDTQYF | TGTGCCAGCAGTTACTCGTGGGGGGTGGGCACAGATACGCAGTATTTT
TRBJ2-7 | TRBV3-1 | NA | TRBD1 | CASSQGIRDRREQYF | TGTGCCAGCAGCCAAGGAATCCGGGACAGAAGAGAGCAGTACTTC
TRBJ1-5 | TRBV5-5 | NA | NA | CASSRTTNSNQPQHF | TGTGCCAGCAGTCGCACAACGAATAGCAATCAGCCCCAGCATTTT
TRBJ2-5 | TRBV12-3/TRBV12-4 | NA | NA | CASSLARLEAQYF | TGTGCCAGCAGTTTAGCCCGACTTGAGGCCCAGTACTTC
TRBJ1-1 | TRBV7-9 | many | NA | CASSLSASTEAFF | TGTGCCAGCAGCTTATCGGCCTCTACTGAAGCTTTCTTT
TRBJ1-6 | TRBV6-5 | NA | NA | CASSYLGSGNSPLHF | TGTGCCAGCAGTTATTTGGGGTCGGGAAATTCACCCCTCCACTTT
TRBJ2-2 | TRBV28 | few | NA | CASMDTVTGELFF | TGTGCCAGCATGGACACAGTCACCGGGGAGCTGTTTTTT
TRBJ2-5 | TRBV29-1 | few | TRBD2 | CSVGTGLAGGTQYF | TGCAGCGTTGGGACAGGACTAGCGGGGGGGACCCAGTACTTC
TRBJ2-2 | TRBV5-1 | many | TRBD2 | CASTGGSGGYWTGELFF | TGCGCCAGCACCGGAGGGAGCGGGGGTTATTGGACCGGGGAGCTGTTTTTT
TRBJ2-2 | TRBV2 | NA | TRBD1 | CASSNRGMTGELFF | TGTGCCAGCAGTAACAGGGGAATGACCGGGGAGCTGTTTTTT
TRBJ2-1 | TRBV15 | many | TRBD1 | CATSRDSTGVGYNEQFF | TGTGCCACCAGCAGAGATTCGACAGGGGTAGGATACAATGAGCAGTTCTTC
TRBJ1-6 | TRBV11-2 | few | NA | CASSSRTGNNSPLHF | TGTGCCAGCAGCTCCAGGACCGGGAATAATTCACCCCTCCACTTT
TRBJ2-1 | TRBV5-4 | many | NA | CASSLAKGGLIYNEQFF | TGTGCCAGCAGCTTGGCCAAAGGGGGATTAATTTACAATGAGCAGTTCTTC
TRBJ2-2 | TRBV6-2/TRBV6-3 | NA | TRBD1 | CASSYTWTGFTGELFF | TGTGCCAGCAGTTACACTTGGACAGGATTCACCGGGGAGCTGTTTTTT
TRBJ1-5 | TRBV2 | NA | NA | CASSPRPGNQPQHF | TGTGCCAGCAGCCCTCGTCCTGGCAATCAGCCCCAGCATTTT
TRBJ2-2 | TRBV3-1 | many | TRBD1 | CASSQGTGTNTGELFF | TGTGCCAGCAGCCAAGGGACAGGAACGAACACCGGGGAGCTGTTTTTT
TRBJ2-2 | TRBV20-1 | few | NA | CSARDPRYGSSNTGELFF | TGCAGTGCTAGAGACCCCCGTTATGGGTCGTCGAACACCGGGGAGCTGTTTTTT